This record looks at one TCR beta chain sequence and its context. The target antigen is unknown. This sample stems from a study of T cell responses to AZD1222 COVID-19 vaccine. Study-level results: Mostly white British, mostly female donors; authors suggested clonal diversity may be underestimated.

CDR1 is SGHRS, CDR2 YFSETQ, per germline. The CDR3 is 16 residues long. The J segment lost 2 bases and the V segment lost 1 base, leaving 2 bases of the junction unmatched. Clones were sequenced by immunoSEQ multiplex PCR, and TCRdb holds only the in-frame ones, with some missing. Of about 92,000 clones in the sample, roughly 93% were seen once. The chain links TRBV5-1 to TRBJ2-1, with TRBD2 identical over 11 bases. Here the sequenced sample was peripheral blood, taken on day 0 of AZD1222 vaccination. The source is an adult in good health. The CDR3 DNA reads TGCGCCAGCAGCTTGACGACTAGCGGGGCCTACAATGAGCAGTTCTTC. Its translation: CASSLTTSGAYNEQFF.